Below, 30 T cell receptor beta chains from the same sample are listed, as sequenced in a study of blood T cell dynamics during melanoma immunotherapy (dated by TCRdb to 2019 to 2021). In light of the paper, this sample's time point label describes: week 3, after first cycle of checkpoint inhibitor. Receptor libraries were prepared by the immunoSEQ multiplex PCR assay. The immuneACCESS repertoire file appears here via TCRdb, limited to in-frame rearrangements. These files lack a portion of the clones; in checked studies, under half of the deficit traces to unresolved V genes, and the cause of the others is not known. This sample has fewer than 15,000 clones in its table, and around 90% of those were observed once. Roughly 7.1% of the sample rests with the top ten. The sequences come from blood, collected from a patient treated with checkpoint blockade. The receptors shown here come from a human donor with melanoma.

The J gene is TRBJ2-5, the V gene TRBV5-4, with D hard to call. V dropped 4 bases and J dropped 4 bases, with 11 bases sitting between them. Germline CDR1 and CDR2: SGHNT and YYREEE (reference sequence). The CDR3 runs to 13 residues. As DNA, the CDR3 is TGTGCCAGCAGCCCGTTGCCGCGAGAGACCCAGTACTTC. It codes for CASSPLPRETQYF.

The J gene is TRBJ2-5, the V gene TRBV19; 7 nucleotides match TRBD2. The V gene end was trimmed by 5 bases and the J gene end by 5 bases; junction bases not matched to a gene: 11. The CDR3 extends over 15 amino acids. The germline V gene has CDR1 LNHDA and CDR2 SQIVND (reference sequence). In DNA form, the CDR3 reads TGTGCCAGTAGTGGAGGCCTAGCGGTCTTGGAGACCCAGTACTTC. It codes for CASSGGLAVLETQYF.

The chain recombines TRBV18 with TRBJ2-5; D may match TRBD1 or TRBD2 (5 bases each). V dropped 4 bases and J dropped 5 bases, with 14 bases sitting between them. In germline, CDR1 is KGHSH, CDR2 LQKENI. This CDR3 region has 14 residues. DNA of the CDR3: TGTGCCAGCTCACTTACAACGGGGACGGAGACCCAGTACTTC. Translation gives CASSLTTGTETQYF.

This chain connects TRBV7-8 to TRBJ2-1, with 11 bases aligning to TRBD2. Germline V gene lookup returns CDR1 SGHVS and CDR2 FQNEAQ. The CDR3 covers 17 residues. Trimming removed 1 base from V and 7 bases from J; junction bases left unmatched: 9. The CDR3 reads CASSLEASGRSANEQFF. The CDR3 nucleotides are TGTGCCAGCAGCTTAGAGGCTAGCGGGAGGTCCGCTAATGAGCAGTTCTTC.

This chain connects TRBV29-1 to TRBJ1-2; 8 bases line up with TRBD1. Looked up from germline, CDR1 is SQVTM and CDR2 is ANQGSEA. This CDR3 is built from 14 residues. V dropped 5 bases and J dropped 5; count of bases not matched to a gene: 10. The CDR3: CSVTGQGYGYGYTF. The CDR3 nucleotides read TGCAGCGTTACCGGACAGGGCTATGGGTATGGCTACACCTTC.

The gene calls are TRBV7-9 and TRBJ2-1; tentatively, D is TRBD1 or TRBD2 (5 bases each). Germline CDR1 reads SEHNR; CDR2 reads FQNEAQ (reference sequence). V was trimmed by 1 base and J by 5 bases, leaving 9 bases between them. CDR3 length: 14 amino acids. The CDR3 region has the DNA TGTGCCAGCAGCTTAGTTGGGACCCACAATGAGCAGTTCTTC. It codes for CASSLVGTHNEQFF.

CDR3 region: CASSLWAGGGEQYF. CDR3 coding DNA: TGTGCCAGCAGTTTATGGGCAGGAGGTGGGGAGCAGTACTTC. The rearrangement joins TRBV28 to TRBJ2-7; possible D gene TRBD2, 5 bases. CDR1 and CDR2 from the germline V gene are MDHEN and SYDVKM. V was cut by 0 bases and J by 7 bases, with 13 bases left in between. The CDR3 is 14 residues long.

The chain uses TRBV2 and TRBJ2-1; D is perhaps TRBD1 (5 bases). CDR3 length: 13 amino acids. CDR1 SNHLY and CDR2 FYNNEI come from the germline V gene. The germline V and J ends were trimmed by 7 bases and 9 bases, with 16 bases remaining between them. CDR3 DNA: TGTGCCAGCACCAAGGACATAGGTAGTGAGCAGTTCTTC. Its translation: CASTKDIGSEQFF.

The gene calls are TRBV4-2 and TRBJ2-5; possible D gene TRBD1, 5 bases. The J call is in doubt because the DNA end fits TRBJ2-7 better. CDR1 and CDR2 (germline): LGHNA, YNFKEQ. This CDR3 comprises 15 residues. DNA of the CDR3: TGTGCCAGCAGCCAAGAAGGGGCCGGTTGGTACGAGCAGTACTTC. This sequence encodes CASSQEGAGWYEQYF.

This clone was seen a single time. The genes are TRBV28 and TRBJ1-1; D not certain. The V gene lost 6 bases and the J gene lost 2 bases, with 16 bases spanning the gap. Germline loops: CDR1 MDHEN, CDR2 SYDVKM. CDR3 size: 15 residues. CDR3 protein: CASSRKGFGNTEAFF. CDR3 nucleotides: TGTGCCAGCAGCCGAAAAGGATTCGGCAACACTGAAGCTTTCTTT.

This clone was seen once. J is TRBJ2-7 and V is TRBV7-2; D ambiguous. This CDR3 contains 13 residues. The V end was cut by 5 bases, the J end by 3 bases, with 11 bases between. Per germline, CDR1 SGHTA and CDR2 FQGNSA. The CDR3: CASSAGPVYEQYF. The DNA for the CDR3 is TGTGCCAGCAGCGCAGGACCAGTCTACGAGCAGTACTTC.

The rearrangement joins TRBV4-2 to TRBJ1-4; TRBD1 aligns across 8 bases. Germline loops: CDR1 LGHNA, CDR2 YNFKEQ. Trimming took 0 bases from V and 3 from J; bases not matched to a gene: 3. This CDR3 has 16 amino acids. The CDR3 nucleotides read TGTGCCAGCAGCCAAGATGCGACAGGGGCTAATGAAAAACTGTTTTTT. Translation gives CASSQDATGANEKLFF.

This clone was seen just once. CDR3 nucleotide sequence: TGTGCCAGCAGTACAGGGTCAGGAGAGACCCAGTACTTC. This codes for CASSTGSGETQYF. V is TRBV7-2 and J is TRBJ2-5; D is possibly TRBD1 (6 bases). The CDR3 extends over 13 amino acids. The germline CDR1 and CDR2 sequences are SGHTA and FQGNSA. V dropped 6 bases and J dropped 4 bases, with 12 bases sitting between them.

The chain employs TRBV7-2 and TRBJ2-5, with 8 bases lining up with TRBD1. The CDR3 contains 15 residues. The junction had 5 bases not matched to a gene; V was cut back by 0 bases and J by 5 bases. Germline V gives CDR1 SGHTA, CDR2 FQGNSA. CDR3 amino acids: CASSLARTGKETQYF. The CDR3 nucleotides read TGTGCCAGCAGCTTAGCGCGGACAGGGAAGGAGACCCAGTACTTC.

The rearrangement joins TRBV5-1 to TRBJ2-1, with unresolved D. From germline, CDR1 is SGHRS and CDR2 YFSETQ. Trimming took 2 bases from V and 5 from J, leaving 2 bases between them. CDR3 length equals 11 residues. The CDR3 DNA follows: TGCGCCAGCAGCTTCCACAATGAGCAGTTCTTC. Translating gives CASSFHNEQFF.

J is TRBJ1-1 and V is TRBV5-1; D ambiguous. Trimming cost V 0 bases and J 2 bases, with 8 bases left between them. Germline V gene data show CDR1 as SGHRS and CDR2 as YFSETQ. The CDR3 covers 14 residues. Here the CDR3 reads CASSLVGSNTEAFF. In DNA form, the CDR3 reads TGCGCCAGCAGCTTGGTGGGCTCCAACACTGAAGCTTTCTTT.

The CDR3 region is CASSEDWAYEQYF. The CDR3 region has the DNA TGTGCCAGCAGCGAGGACTGGGCCTACGAGCAGTACTTC. The chain combines TRBV5-4 with TRBJ2-7, with D possibly TRBD2 on 5 matching bases. This CDR3 comprises 13 residues. CDR1 and CDR2 from the germline V gene are SGHNT and YYREEE (reference sequence). Trimming stripped 4 bases from V and 2 bases from J, with 10 bases between. Full variable domain (missing parts from reference TRBV5-4 and TRBJ2-7): ETGVTQSPTHLIKTRGQQVTLRCSSQSGHNTVSWYQQALGQGPQFIFQYYREEENGRGNFPPRFSGLQFPNYSSELNVNALELDDSALYLCASSEDWAYEQYFGPGTRLTVT.

The chain has TRBV28 and TRBJ2-3; 9 positions match TRBD2. Germline V gene data show CDR1 as MDHEN and CDR2 as SYDVKM. After removal of 6 bases from V and 1 base from J, the junction contained 11 bases not matched to a gene. The CDR3 has 17 amino acids. For the CDR3, the DNA is TGTGCCAGCAGAGGCTTTGCGGGAGGGCCCGGCACAGATACGCAGTATTTT. Amino acid sequence: CASRGFAGGPGTDTQYF.

This clone came up once. The junction and the germline gene differ at one end; a read error may be behind it. The DNA of the CDR3 is TGCGCCAGCGGCCAAGAGGGGTGGGAGACCCAGTACTTC. It yields the protein CASGQEGWETQYF. The V and J genes are TRBV4-3 and TRBJ2-5, with D perhaps TRBD1 or TRBD2 (5 bases each). The CDR3 consists of 13 residues. Germline lookup yields CDR1 LGHNA and CDR2 YSLEER.

The chain employs TRBV11-2 and TRBJ2-2; TRBD2 aligns across 7 bases. This CDR3 has 17 amino acids. In germline, CDR1 is SGHAT, CDR2 FQNNGV. V was clipped by 0 bases and J by 0 bases; unmatched bases: 4. CDR3 nucleotide sequence: TGTGCCAGCAGCTTAGATGTAGCGGGTGCGAACACCGGGGAGCTGTTTTTT. Translation gives CASSLDVAGANTGELFF.

The rearrangement uses TRBV6-1 and TRBJ2-7; 11 bases agree with TRBD2. V dropped 11 bases and J dropped 6; count of bases not matched to a gene: 9. Germline-derived CDR1 and CDR2 are MNHNS and SASEGT. The CDR3 extends over 13 amino acids. The CDR3 region has the DNA TGTGCCGGCCAGACTAGCGGGACTCCCGAGCAGTACTTC. Amino acid sequence: CAGQTSGTPEQYF.

V is TRBV7-3 and J is TRBJ2-1, with D possibly matching TRBD1 (6 bases). V was cut by 5 bases and J by 6 bases, with 8 bases left in between. Germline CDR1 reads SGHTA; CDR2 reads FQGTGA. This CDR3 has 12 residues. The CDR3: CASSPQGNEQFF. DNA of the CDR3: TGTGCCAGCAGCCCACAGGGCAATGAGCAGTTCTTC.

The chain joins TRBV4-3 to TRBJ1-1; D is perhaps TRBD1 (6 bases). V was trimmed by 4 bases and J by 0 bases, leaving 9 bases between them. There are 14 residues in the CDR3. Germline-derived CDR1 and CDR2 are LGHNA and YSLEER. The CDR3 bases are TGCGCCAGCAGCCCGGACAGTTTGAACACTGAAGCTTTCTTT. It translates to CASSPDSLNTEAFF.

V gene TRBV2 combines with J gene TRBJ1-2; D unresolved. The CDR3 length is 13 residues. Germline V gene data show CDR1 as SNHLY and CDR2 as FYNNEI. V lost 4 bases to trimming and J lost 2 bases, with 8 bases between them. CDR3 DNA: TGTGCCAGCAGTGCAGGACCCAACTATGGCTACACCTTC. Protein sequence: CASSAGPNYGYTF. The full variable domain, rest sourced from reference TRBV2 and TRBJ1-2, is EPEVTQTPSHQVTQMGQEVILRCVPISNHLYFYWYRQILGQKVEFLVSFYNNEISEKSEIFDDQFSVERPDGSNFTLKIRSTKLEDSAMYFCASSAGPNYGYTFGSGTRLTVV.

The chain uses TRBV28 and TRBJ2-1; D unclear. The ends were cut back, 2 bases at V and 3 bases at J, with 8 bases in the middle. CDR1 is MDHEN and CDR2 is SYDVKM in the germline V gene. This CDR3 region has 14 residues. DNA of the CDR3: TGTGCCAGCAGTTTAGGGGTAATCTACAATGAGCAGTTCTTC. This sequence encodes CASSLGVIYNEQFF.

The chain recombines TRBV9 with TRBJ2-5; D is possibly TRBD2 (5 bases). The CDR3 consists of 15 residues. The germline V gene encodes CDR1 SGDLS and CDR2 YYNGEE. Trimming left V 3 bases short and J 3 bases short, with 15 bases between. This chain's CDR3 is CASSDGIHPKETQYF. CDR3 coding DNA: TGTGCCAGCAGCGACGGGATCCACCCCAAAGAGACCCAGTACTTC.

V is TRBV28 and J is TRBJ2-5; a weak D match, TRBD1 (6 bases). The CDR3 spans 16 residues. The V end lost 3 bases, the J end lost 4 bases, and 18 bases lay between the germline ends. Germline V gives CDR1 MDHEN, CDR2 SYDVKM. The CDR3 bases are TGTGCCAGCAGTTTTGGCGAACAGGGAAGAGGAGAGACCCAGTACTTC. Translated: CASSFGEQGRGETQYF.

This chain uses TRBV7-9 with TRBJ2-1, with 8 bases that match TRBD1. CDR1 is SEHNR, CDR2 FQNEAQ, per germline (reference sequence). Trimming took 5 bases from V and 9 from J; bases not matched to a gene: 6. The CDR3 is 13 amino acids. The CDR3 region is CASSPPTGAEQFF. The CDR3 DNA is TGTGCCAGCAGCCCCCCGACAGGGGCTGAGCAGTTCTTC.

This clone was seen just once. The V gene is TRBV18, the J gene TRBJ2-7; TRBD1 aligns across 11 bases. The junction had 3 bases not matched to a gene; V was cut back by 4 bases and J by 1 base. This CDR3 spans 15 amino acids. Germline V gives CDR1 KGHSH, CDR2 LQKENI. This chain's CDR3 is CASSRGQGESYEQYF. The CDR3 region has the DNA TGTGCCAGCTCACGGGGACAGGGGGAATCCTACGAGCAGTACTTC.

The gene calls are TRBV15 and TRBJ2-7; D is possibly TRBD1 (6 bases). This CDR3 spans 17 amino acids. V gave up 4 bases and J gave up 3 bases, with 22 bases separating them. Germline V CDR1 and CDR2: LNHNV, YYDKDF (reference sequence). This chain's CDR3 is CATSTYTDRTRNYEQYF. The DNA of the CDR3 is TGTGCCACCAGCACCTACACCGACAGGACGAGAAACTACGAGCAGTACTTC.